Following are 16 T cell receptor beta chains from one sample sequenced in a study of blood T cell repertoires in COVID-19. Assay used: immunoSEQ multiplex PCR; TCRdb lists only in-frame clones, some missing. The data contain about 480,000 clones, approximately 90% of them seen just once; the ten biggest clones take up more than 7.5%. The specimen was PBMCs or T cells enriched from blood (not recorded which). These receptors all stem from a woman aged 55-69 years who had recovered from COVID-19.

The genes are TRBV13 and TRBJ1-6; 7 bases are a match to TRBD1. Trimming took 2 bases from V and 7 from J; bases not matched to a gene: 11. CDR1 is PRHDT and CDR2 is FYEKMQ in the germline V gene (reference sequence). The CDR3 runs 17 residues. CDR3 nucleotide sequence: TGTGCCAGCAGCTTAAGGTCCAGGGGGAATTGGAATTCACCCCTCCACTTT. This encodes CASSLRSRGNWNSPLHF.

This chain uses TRBV5-1 with TRBJ2-3; 9 bases map to TRBD2. The CDR3 runs 14 residues. Looked up from germline, CDR1 is SGHRS and CDR2 is YFSETQ. The ends lost 7 bases at V and 6 bases at J; junction bases unmatched: 9. The CDR3 DNA is TGCGCCAGCGGGGCGGGGACTAGCAGGGATACGCAGTATTTT. Its protein is CASGAGTSRDTQYF.

The genes are TRBV10-3 and TRBJ2-1; D might be TRBD1 (6 bases). The CDR3 runs to 16 residues. The V end lost 0 bases, the J end lost 7 bases, and 16 bases lay between the germline ends. CDR1 ENHRY and CDR2 SYGVKD come from the germline V gene. The CDR3 sequence: CAISESKQGSRNEQFF. The CDR3 bases are TGTGCCATCAGTGAGTCGAAGCAGGGGAGTAGGAATGAGCAGTTCTTC.

The chain employs TRBV6-5 and TRBJ2-1; 10 bases fit TRBD2. Trimming removed 6 bases from V and 10 bases from J; junction bases left unmatched: 6. Germline V gene sequence: CDR1 MNHEY, CDR2 SVGAGI. The CDR3 covers 13 residues. In nucleotides, the CDR3 is TGTGCCAGCAGCCCGCTAGCGGGGGAGGAGCAGTTCTTC. Its translation: CASSPLAGEEQFF.

This chain links TRBV27 with TRBJ1-4, with D possibly TRBD1 on 6 matching bases. The V end was cut by 4 bases, the J end by 7 bases, with 19 bases between. This CDR3 contains 16 residues. Germline-derived CDR1 and CDR2 are MNHEY and SMNVEV (reference sequence). The CDR3 DNA reads TGTGCCAGCAGTTCTCCGAATTGGGGGGGCCTTGAAAAACTGTTTTTT. As protein: CASSSPNWGGLEKLFF.

This sequence joins TRBV6-5 and TRBJ1-2; D is unresolved. This CDR3 spans 13 amino acids. V lost 8 bases and J 8 bases, leaving 18 bases between the germline ends. Germline V CDR1 and CDR2: MNHEY, SVGAGI. This CDR3 reads CASLAAAPGGYTF. The CDR3 DNA follows: TGTGCCAGCCTGGCGGCAGCCCCGGGAGGCTACACCTTC.

Written as DNA, the CDR3 is TGTGCCAGTCGAGTGACAGGGGGCAATCAGCCCCAGCATTTT. Translation: CASRVTGGNQPQHF. The chain joins TRBV19 to TRBJ1-5; 8 bases fit TRBD1. This CDR3 contains 14 residues. Per germline, CDR1 LNHDA and CDR2 SQIVND (reference sequence). Trimming cost V 8 bases and J 2 bases; bases outside gene matches: 5.

This clone appeared a few times. V and J are TRBV6-1 and TRBJ1-2; TRBD1 matches at 9 bases. Losses at the gene ends were 3 bases for V and 5 bases for J; bases not matched to a gene: 10. Germline V lookup: CDR1 MNHNS, CDR2 SASEGT. This CDR3 region has 16 residues. CDR3 DNA: TGTGCCAGCAGTGATGTATCCCAGACAGGGGGTTATGGCTACACCTTC. The encoded protein is CASSDVSQTGGYGYTF.

This clone was counted a single time. The chain recombines TRBV2 with TRBJ1-6; maybe TRBD1 (5 bases). V was trimmed by 6 bases and J by 6 bases, leaving 15 bases between them. CDR1 and CDR2 from the germline V gene are SNHLY and FYNNEI. The CDR3 length is 15 residues. In DNA, the CDR3 is TGTGCCAGCAGGAACAGGACATGGGCTAATTCACCCCTCCACTTT. The encoded protein is CASRNRTWANSPLHF.

The chain joins TRBV7-9 to TRBJ1-4; 8 nucleotides agree with TRBD1. Germline V gives CDR1 SEHNR, CDR2 FQNEAQ (reference sequence). J gave up 5 bases and V 5 bases, and 4 bases lay outside the gene matches. The CDR3 is 14 residues long. The CDR3 DNA is TGTGCCAGCAGCGTCGGACAGGGCAATGAAAAACTGTTTTTT. It yields the protein CASSVGQGNEKLFF. The entire variable domain, with the rest obtained from reference TRBV7-9 and TRBJ1-4, is as follows: DTGVSQNPRHKITKRGQNVTFRCDPISEHNRLYWYRQTLGQGPEFLTYFQNEAQLEKSRLLSDRFSAERPKGSFSTLEIQRTEQGDSAMYLCASSVGQGNEKLFFGSGTQLSVL.

The V and J genes are TRBV2 and TRBJ1-2; 8 bases are shared with TRBD1. V trimming: 5 bases; J trimming: 1 base; junction bases outside the gene matches: 3. Germline CDR1 is SNHLY and CDR2 is FYNNEI. The CDR3 has 14 amino acids. CDR3 in amino acids: CASSRQGINYGYTF. CDR3 nucleotide sequence: TGTGCCAGCAGTCGACAGGGGATTAACTATGGCTACACCTTC.

The gene calls are TRBV5-4 and TRBJ2-3, with unresolved D. The V end lost 0 bases, the J end lost 6 bases, and 5 bases lay between the germline ends. CDR1 and CDR2 (germline): SGHNT, YYREEE (reference sequence). The CDR3 spans 12 residues. The CDR3 is CASSLAGDTQYF. CDR3 nucleotide sequence: TGTGCCAGCAGCTTGGCCGGGGATACGCAGTATTTT.

The chain links TRBV10-1 to TRBJ2-2, with D tentatively TRBD2 (7 bases). Trimming removed 0 bases at V and 6 bases at J, with 8 bases between. This CDR3 spans 14 amino acids. Germline assignment: CDR1 WNHNN and CDR2 SYGVQD (reference sequence). The CDR3 sequence is CASSESGGAGELFF. The CDR3 region has the DNA TGCGCCAGCAGTGAGTCAGGGGGGGCCGGGGAGCTGTTTTTT.

The rearrangement uses TRBV9 and TRBJ2-3; the match to TRBD2 covers 7 bases. Unmatched junction bases numbered 3, after V lost 0 bases and J lost 2 bases. The CDR3 spans 15 residues. Germline CDR1 is SGDLS and CDR2 is YYNGEE. CDR3 protein: CASSVVSGATDTQYF. The CDR3 nucleotides read TGTGCCAGCAGCGTAGTAAGCGGGGCCACAGATACGCAGTATTTT.

The chain employs TRBV2 and TRBJ2-5, with 8 bases aligning to TRBD2. Trimming removed 7 bases from V and 2 bases from J; junction bases left unmatched: 6. The CDR3 runs to 14 residues. The germline CDR1 and CDR2 sequences are SNHLY and FYNNEI. The chain's CDR3 is CASNWGGGQETQYF. CDR3 DNA: TGTGCCAGCAATTGGGGCGGGGGGCAAGAGACCCAGTACTTC.

The chain employs TRBV4-1 and TRBJ2-4; 7 positions match TRBD2. The CDR3 has 14 residues. Germline lookup yields CDR1 MGHRA and CDR2 YSYEKL. Trimming at V came to 1 base and at J to 4 bases, leaving 1 base not matched to a gene. CDR3: CASSQVGGKNIQYF. DNA for the CDR3: TGCGCCAGCAGCCAAGTGGGGGGGAAAAACATTCAGTACTTC.